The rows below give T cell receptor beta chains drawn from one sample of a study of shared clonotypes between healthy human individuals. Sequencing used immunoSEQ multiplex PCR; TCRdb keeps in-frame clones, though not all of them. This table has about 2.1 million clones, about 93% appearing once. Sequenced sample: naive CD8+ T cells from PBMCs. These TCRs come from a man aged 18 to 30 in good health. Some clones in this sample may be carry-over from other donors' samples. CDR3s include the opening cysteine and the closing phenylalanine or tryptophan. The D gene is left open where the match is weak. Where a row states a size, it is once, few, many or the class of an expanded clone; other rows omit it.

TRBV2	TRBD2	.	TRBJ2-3	CASKTSGVQDTQYF	TGTGCCAGCAAGACTAGCGGGGTTCAGGATACGCAGTATTTT
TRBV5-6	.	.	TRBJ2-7	CASSTDFYEQYF	TGTGCCAGCAGCACCGATTTCTACGAGCAGTACTTC
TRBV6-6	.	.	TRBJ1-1	CASSYGGSEAFF	TGTGCCAGCAGTTACGGGGGCAGTGAAGCTTTCTTT
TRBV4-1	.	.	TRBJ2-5	CASSQGVYAMQETQYF	TGCGCCAGCAGCCAAGGGGTCTACGCAATGCAAGAGACCCAGTACTTC
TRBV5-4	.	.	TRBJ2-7	CASSYSSGGWGYEQYF	TGTGCCAGCAGCTACTCATCGGGGGGCTGGGGCTACGAGCAGTACTTC
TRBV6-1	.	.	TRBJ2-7	CASSVSVTYEQYF	TGTGCCAGCAGTGTTTCGGTAACCTACGAGCAGTACTTC
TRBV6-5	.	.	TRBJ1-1	CASSPSGGWVTFF	TGTGCCAGCAGCCCCTCGGGAGGGTGGGTAACTTTCTTT
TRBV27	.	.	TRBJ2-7	CASSLFGDNREQYF	TGTGCCAGCAGTTTATTTGGAGACAACCGGGAGCAGTACTTC
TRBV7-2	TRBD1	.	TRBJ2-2	CASSRRTGKGGELFF	TGTGCCAGCAGCCGGAGGACAGGGAAGGGCGGGGAGCTGTTTTTT
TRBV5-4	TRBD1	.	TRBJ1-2	CASSSPGQFYGYTF	TGTGCCAGCAGCTCACCGGGACAGTTTTATGGCTACACCTTC
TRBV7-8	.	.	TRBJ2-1	CASSLGVTQQWYEQFF	TGTGCCAGCAGCTTAGGGGTTACGCAGCAATGGTATGAGCAGTTCTTC
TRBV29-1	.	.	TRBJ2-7	CSVEDSIGGAIPEQYF	TGCAGCGTTGAAGATTCGATTGGAGGAGCAATTCCCGAGCAGTACTTC
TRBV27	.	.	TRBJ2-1	CASSLSGPYNEQFF	TGTGCCAGCAGTTTATCAGGTCCGTACAATGAGCAGTTCTTC
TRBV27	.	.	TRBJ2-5	CASSFIGAGETQYF	TGTGCCAGCAGTTTTATTGGGGCCGGGGAGACCCAGTACTTC
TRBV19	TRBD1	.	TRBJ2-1	CASSPRQGSDNEQFF	TGTGCCAGTAGTCCCCGACAGGGATCGGACAATGAGCAGTTCTTC
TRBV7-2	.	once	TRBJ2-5	CASSLASGYQETQYF	TGTGCCAGCAGCTTAGCGTCGGGGTACCAAGAGACCCAGTACTTC
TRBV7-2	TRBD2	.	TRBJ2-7	CASSLYAGLAGGMGEQYF	TGTGCCAGCAGCCTTTATGCGGGGCTAGCGGGAGGGATGGGGGAGCAGTACTTC
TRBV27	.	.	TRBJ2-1	CASSLTLVGEQFF	TGTGCCAGCAGTTTAACCCTAGTAGGGGAGCAGTTCTTC
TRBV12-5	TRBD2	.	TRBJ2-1	CASGLGLAGVNEQFF	TGTGCTAGTGGTTTGGGACTAGCGGGAGTCAATGAGCAGTTCTTC
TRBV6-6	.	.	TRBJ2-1	CASSYPSRASYNEQFF	TGTGCCAGCAGTTACCCGTCAAGGGCCTCCTACAATGAGCAGTTCTTC
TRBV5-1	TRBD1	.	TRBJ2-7	CASSLARQGYSYEQYF	TGCGCCAGCAGCTTGGCCCGACAGGGTTACTCCTACGAGCAGTACTTC
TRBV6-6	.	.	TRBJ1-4	CASSYSPYEKLFF	TGTGCCAGCAGTTACTCCCCATATGAAAAACTGTTTTTT
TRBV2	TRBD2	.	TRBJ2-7	CASRDPLAVESYEQYF	TGTGCCAGCAGAGACCCACTAGCGGTAGAATCCTACGAGCAGTACTTC
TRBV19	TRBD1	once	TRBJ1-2	CASDRGRFGYTF	TGTGCCAGCGACAGGGGGCGGTTTGGCTACACCTTC
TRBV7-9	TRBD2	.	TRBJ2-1	CASSSMGLARLNEQFF	TGTGCCAGCAGCTCCATGGGACTAGCGAGACTCAATGAGCAGTTCTTC
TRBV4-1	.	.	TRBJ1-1	CASTFGGTEAFF	TGCGCCAGCACTTTTGGAGGAACTGAAGCTTTCTTT
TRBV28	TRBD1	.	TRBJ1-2	CASSLTLRGEDRGGYTF	TGTGCCAGCAGTTTGACCTTACGGGGGGAGGACAGGGGTGGCTACACCTTC
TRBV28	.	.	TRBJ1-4	CASSFEVGGGPSRTNEKLFF	TGTGCCAGCAGTTTCGAAGTTGGGGGGGGCCCCTCCCGCACTAATGAAAAACTGTTTTTT
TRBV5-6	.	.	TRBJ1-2	CASSLSRPYGYTF	TGTGCCAGCAGCTTGTCTCGGCCCTATGGCTACACCTTC
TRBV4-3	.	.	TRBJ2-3	CASSQDLWGKAGRDTQYF	TGCGCCAGCAGCCAAGATTTATGGGGGAAGGCTGGGCGGGATACGCAGTATTTT
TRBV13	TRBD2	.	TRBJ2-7	CASSSRGLAYEQYF	TGTGCCAGCAGCTCCCGGGGACTAGCCTACGAGCAGTACTTC
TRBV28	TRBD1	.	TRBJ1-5	CASSQGAGQPQHF	TGTGCCAGCAGTCAGGGGGCTGGACAGCCCCAGCATTTT
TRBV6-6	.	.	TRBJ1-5	CASSYSWDQPQHF	TGTGCCAGCAGTTACAGTTGGGATCAGCCCCAGCATTTT
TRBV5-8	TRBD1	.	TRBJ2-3	CASSLGQGHPDTQYF	TGTGCCAGCAGCTTGGGACAGGGGCACCCAGATACGCAGTATTTT
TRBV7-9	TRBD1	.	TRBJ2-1	CASRNQDRRRDNEQFF	TGTGCCAGCAGAAACCAGGACAGGAGGAGAGACAATGAGCAGTTCTTC
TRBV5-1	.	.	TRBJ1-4	CASSLTGRVSTNEKLFF	TGCGCCAGCAGCTTGACAGGGCGGGTATCAACTAATGAAAAACTGTTTTTT
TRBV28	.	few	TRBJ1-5	CASSLDSNQPQHF	TGTGCCAGCAGTTTGGACAGTAATCAGCCCCAGCATTTT
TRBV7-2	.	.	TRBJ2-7	CASTPGPFYEQYF	TGTGCCAGCACCCCAGGCCCATTCTACGAGCAGTACTTC
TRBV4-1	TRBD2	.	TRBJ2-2	CASSLAGVIGELFF	TGCGCCAGCAGTCTAGCGGGAGTAATCGGGGAGCTGTTTTTT
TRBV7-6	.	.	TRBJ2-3	CASSLMTSTDTQYF	TGTGCCAGCAGCTTAATGACTAGCACAGATACGCAGTATTTT
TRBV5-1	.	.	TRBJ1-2	CASSAMPGSYGYTF	TGCGCCAGCAGCGCCATGCCGGGGTCCTATGGCTACACCTTC
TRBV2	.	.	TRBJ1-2	CASSDLGVLSAF	TGTGCCAGCAGTGATCTGGGCGTCCTAAGCGCCTTC
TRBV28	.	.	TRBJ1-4	CASSLWDGTANEKLFF	TGTGCCAGCAGTTTATGGGATGGCACGGCTAATGAAAAACTGTTTTTT
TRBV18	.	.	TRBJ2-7	CASSPRTGQIYEQYF	TGTGCCAGCTCACCACGGACCGGACAGATCTACGAGCAGTACTTC
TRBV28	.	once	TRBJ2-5	CASSDNQETQYF	TGTGCCAGCAGCGACAACCAAGAGACCCAGTACTTC
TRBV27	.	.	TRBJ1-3	CASSLLQPRPGNTIYF	TGTGCCAGCAGTTTATTGCAGCCGCGCCCTGGAAACACCATATATTTT
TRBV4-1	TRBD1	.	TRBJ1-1	CASSQDAGTGGTEAFF	TGCGCCAGCAGCCAAGACGCCGGGACAGGGGGCACTGAAGCTTTCTTT
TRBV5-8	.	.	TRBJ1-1	CASSLAAGMNTEAFF	TGTGCCAGCAGCTTGGCGGCAGGGATGAACACTGAAGCTTTCTTT
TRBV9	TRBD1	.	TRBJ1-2	CASSAGDRVGMGYTF	TGTGCCAGCAGCGCCGGGGACAGGGTTGGGATGGGCTACACCTTC
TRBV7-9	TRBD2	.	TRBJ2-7	CASSPVAGGPRRYEQYF	TGTGCCAGCAGCCCTGTAGCGGGAGGGCCGAGAAGGTACGAGCAGTACTTC
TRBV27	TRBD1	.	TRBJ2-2	CASSPRDSLTGELFF	TGTGCCAGCAGTCCAAGGGACAGTTTAACTGGGGAGCTGTTTTTT
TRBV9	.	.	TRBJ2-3	CASSVGPDTQYF	TGTGCCAGCAGCGTAGGTCCAGATACGCAGTATTTT
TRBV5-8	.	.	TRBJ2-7	CASRPQESYEQYF	TGTGCCAGCAGGCCTCAAGAATCCTACGAGCAGTACTTC
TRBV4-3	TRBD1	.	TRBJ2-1	CASSQGQGNSYNEQFF	TGCGCCAGCAGCCAAGGACAGGGGAATAGCTACAATGAGCAGTTCTTC